What follows is one T cell receptor (beta chain) and its context. This sample stems from a study of CD8+ T cells in alopecia areata. For the study at large: By percentage of affected scalp area, the severity of treated patients was scored.

Investigators isolated RNA and reverse transcribed it into cDNA to act as the sequencing template. Clones were sequenced by immunoSEQ multiplex PCR, and TCRdb holds only the in-frame ones, with some missing. Here the sample spans fewer than 150,000 clones, 80% to 90% being singletons. The treatment was: oral pan-JAK inhibitor, 5-10 mg twice daily. This CDR3 comprises 12 residues. V lost 8 bases and J 2 bases, leaving 10 bases between the germline ends. Germline V lookup: CDR1 SNHLY, CDR2 FYNNEI. The sequenced sample was CD8+ T cells sorted from blood, obtained at week 4, from a patient treated with tofacitinib. This chain joins TRBV2 and TRBJ2-7; possible D gene TRBD1, 6 bases. The source is a human donor with alopecia areata. CDR3 bases: TGTGCCAGCCGGGACACTCCCTACGAGCAGTACTTC. As protein: CASRDTPYEQYF.